These 5 T cell receptor beta chains were sequenced from one sample in a study of T cells in Graves' hyperthyroidism and ophthalmopathy (dated by TCRdb to about 2019). The library came from multiplex PCR. Sequencer: Illumina HiSeq 2000. The TCR beta CDR3 regions were amplified from the RNA transcripts. The first round of RT-PCR for the TCR CDR3 was performed with the HTBI primer set and the Qiagen OneStep RT-PCR kit. TCRdb's own reprocessing of the public reads used fastp at Q25 and MiXCR and kept productive beta chains. Under each unique CDR3 protein, matching rows form one entry showing the most common genes and DNA. Present in this sample are fewer than 550,000 distinct CDR3 sequences, 15% to 19% of which were seen just once. The top ten hold roughly 15% of the sample. The sample was blood. The source of these receptors is a woman under 30 with Graves' hyperthyroidism.

This clonotype was picked up many times. This chain joins TRBV6-1 and TRBJ1-5; the match to TRBD1 covers 12 bases. V lost 2 bases to trimming and J lost 0 bases; unmatched junction nucleotides: 8. This CDR3 has 19 amino acids. Germline lookup yields CDR1 MNHNS and CDR2 SASEGT. CDR3 region: CASSENRDRGLSSNQPQHF. CDR3 nucleotide sequence: TGTGCCAGCAGTGAAAACCGGGACAGGGGGCTTAGTAGCAATCAGCCCCAGCATTTT.

This clonotype has at least ten counts. The chain combines TRBV2 with TRBJ2-7; TRBD2 agrees at 8 bases. The CDR3 runs to 19 residues. Germline CDR1 SNHLY, CDR2 FYNNEI. Unmatched junction bases numbered 21, after V lost 6 bases and J lost 2 bases. The CDR3 nucleotides are TGTGCCAGCAGGGACCAGCGGGAGCCCTCACTGATCCTAACCTACGAGCAGTACTTC. It translates to CASRDQREPSLILTYEQYF.

This clonotype was seen ten or more times. The CDR3, as DNA: TGTGCCAGCAGCCCCTATTTTGGGACAGAGAACACTGAAGCTTTCTTT. Amino acids: CASSPYFGTENTEAFF. V usage is TRBV7-8 and J usage is TRBJ1-1; the match to TRBD1 covers 7 bases. Unmatched junction bases numbered 10, after V lost 5 bases and J lost 1 base. This CDR3 contains 16 residues. Per germline, CDR1 SGHVS and CDR2 FQNEAQ.

The V and J genes are TRBV9 and TRBJ2-1; 8 nucleotides align to TRBD1. Germline trimming cut 5 bases from V and 0 bases from J; bases unmatched to any gene: 7. Per the germline V gene, CDR1 is SGDLS and CDR2 is YYNGEE. The CDR3 length is 16 residues. The chain's CDR3 is CASSPGGAGSYNEQFF. The CDR3 DNA is TGTGCCAGCAGTCCAGGGGGCGCGGGCTCCTACAATGAGCAGTTCTTC.

The gene calls are TRBV6-5 and TRBJ2-5, with D possibly being TRBD1 (7 bases). This CDR3 comprises 16 residues. Trimming cost V 2 bases and J 4 bases, with 17 bases left between them. The germline V gene encodes CDR1 MNHEY and CDR2 SVGAGI. Written as DNA, the CDR3 is TGTGCCAGCAGTTACGTAGGGCAGGGGGGCCGAGAGACCCAGTACTTC. Translated, it gives CASSYVGQGGRETQYF.